This is a list of T cell receptor beta chains from one sample in a study of blood T cell repertoires in COVID-19. Sequenced by immunoSEQ multiplex PCR; TCRdb stores in-frame clones only, minus some. The repertoire includes about 160,000 clones, roughly four fifths of them detected once, and approximately 21% sits in the top ten. The material sequenced was peripheral blood. The receptors derive from a woman aged 80 or older with acute or convalescent COVID-19. Both conserved end residues are part of each CDR3. A D gene is named only where the DNA matches it firmly. Clone size is stated in some rows and not others, as once, few, many or a class when expanded.

D: TRBD1; size: -; J: TRBJ2-7; V: TRBV2; DNA: TGTGCCAGCAGCCCCAGGGACAGCTACGAGCAGTACTTC; CDR3: CASSPRDSYEQYF
D: -; size: many; J: TRBJ1-5; V: TRBV4-3; DNA: TGCGCCAGCAGCCTCGACTGGGGCCAGCCCCAGCATTTT; CDR3: CASSLDWGQPQHF
D: TRBD1; size: many; J: TRBJ1-3; V: TRBV4-1; DNA: TGCGCCAGCAGCCAGGGACAGGGGGCAGGTTGGGCTGGAAACACCATATATTTT; CDR3: CASSQGQGAGWAGNTIYF
D: -; size: few; J: TRBJ2-7; V: TRBV29-1; DNA: TGCAGCGTTGAAGGTGTCGGTCGGGAGCAGTACTTC; CDR3: CSVEGVGREQYF
D: -; size: -; J: TRBJ1-5; V: TRBV7-2; DNA: TGTGCCAGCAGCTTAGGAGGGCAGCCCCAGCATTTT; CDR3: CASSLGGQPQHF
D: TRBD1; size: once; J: TRBJ1-5; V: TRBV5-6; DNA: TGTGCCAGCAGCGTTACAGGGGTAGGCAATCAGCCCCAGCATTTT; CDR3: CASSVTGVGNQPQHF
D: TRBD1; size: -; J: TRBJ1-1; V: TRBV14; DNA: TGTGCCAGCAGCCTAATCACAGGGGATGAGACTGAAGCTTTCTTT; CDR3: CASSLITGDETEAFF
D: TRBD1; size: few; J: TRBJ1-2; V: TRBV3-1/TRBV3-2; DNA: TGTGCCAGCAGCCTAAGCCGGACAGGGATTGCCCGCCTCTATGGCTACACCTTC; CDR3: CASSLSRTGIARLYGYTF
D: -; size: -; J: TRBJ2-3; V: TRBV12-3/TRBV12-4; DNA: TGTGCCAGCAGTTTCTCTGCAGATACGCAGTATTTT; CDR3: CASSFSADTQYF
D: -; size: -; J: TRBJ2-7; V: TRBV7-9; DNA: TGTGCCAGCAGCTCCTCCGGGATCTTTTCCTACGAGCAGTACTTC; CDR3: CASSSSGIFSYEQYF
D: TRBD2; size: -; J: TRBJ2-1; V: TRBV6-6; DNA: TGTGCCAGCAGTCGACTCCCGACTAGCGGGAGGGCCAGTCCGTTCTTC; CDR3: CASSRLPTSGRASPFF
D: TRBD1; size: -; J: TRBJ2-4; V: TRBV5-1; DNA: TGCGCCAGCAGCTTCCCTGACAGGGACAAAAACATTCAGTACTTC; CDR3: CASSFPDRDKNIQYF
D: TRBD2; size: -; J: TRBJ2-1; V: TRBV10-1; DNA: TGCGCCAGTCAGGGACTAGCGGGGGAGAGCTCCTACAATGAGCAGTTCTTC; CDR3: CASQGLAGESSYNEQFF
D: -; size: -; J: TRBJ1-6; V: TRBV7-9; DNA: TGTGCCAGCAGCTTAGGCTCCGGTGACGGCGGTTCACCCCTCCACTTT; CDR3: CASSLGSGDGGSPLHF
D: -; size: -; J: TRBJ2-2; V: TRBV5-4; DNA: TGTGCCAGCAGCCCACTTAGAACCGGGGAGCTGTTTTTT; CDR3: CASSPLRTGELFF
D: -; size: -; J: TRBJ1-5; V: TRBV30; DNA: TGTGCCTGGAGTGTAGGGGGGGTTCAGCCCCAGCATTTT; CDR3: CAWSVGGVQPQHF
D: -; size: -; J: TRBJ1-1; V: TRBV5-6; DNA: TGTGCCAGCAGCTTGGGTCCCTGGCGGGACACTGAAGCTTTCTTT; CDR3: CASSLGPWRDTEAFF
D: -; size: -; J: TRBJ2-5; V: TRBV19; DNA: TGTGCCAGTAGTATGACAAGGGAGACCCAGTACTTC; CDR3: CASSMTRETQYF
D: -; size: -; J: TRBJ1-2; V: TRBV5-1; DNA: TGCGCCAGCAGCTTGGGGTCCGTGGGCCCCTATGGCTACACCTTC; CDR3: CASSLGSVGPYGYTF
D: TRBD2; size: once; J: TRBJ2-7; V: TRBV11-2; DNA: TGTGCCAGCAGCCCCCAGACTAGCGGGAGAGATTACGAGCAGTACTTC; CDR3: CASSPQTSGRDYEQYF
D: TRBD2; size: -; J: TRBJ2-1; V: TRBV20-1; DNA: TGCAGTGCTAGTAACGTGGCGGGAGTTAAGGTTGAGCAGTTCTTC; CDR3: CSASNVAGVKVEQFF
D: -; size: -; J: TRBJ1-6; V: TRBV23-1; DNA: TGCGCCAGCAGAAACGGACACTGTGGGCCCCTCCACTTT; CDR3: CASRNGHCGPLHF
D: TRBD2; size: -; J: TRBJ2-1; V: TRBV6-5; DNA: TGTGCCAGCACCCTAGCGGGCGACAATGAGCAGTTCTTC; CDR3: CASTLAGDNEQFF
D: -; size: -; J: TRBJ2-1; V: TRBV12-5; DNA: TGTGCTAGTGGTTTGGTAGGGGTTTACAATGAGCAGTTCTTC; CDR3: CASGLVGVYNEQFF
D: -; size: -; J: TRBJ1-5; V: TRBV5-5; DNA: TGTGCCAGCAGTGGAGGGGAATTTAGCAATCAGCCCCAGCATTTT; CDR3: CASSGGEFSNQPQHF
D: TRBD1; size: -; J: TRBJ2-2; V: TRBV5-1; DNA: TGCGCCAGCAGCTTCACAGGGGCGGTTACCGGGGAGCTGTTTTTT; CDR3: CASSFTGAVTGELFF
D: TRBD1; size: -; J: TRBJ1-2; V: TRBV7-2; DNA: TGTGCCAGCAGCTTAGGTGGGACAGGGGGCGCCAACTCTTACACCTTC; CDR3: CASSLGGTGGANSYTF
D: -; size: -; J: TRBJ1-3; V: TRBV7-9; DNA: TGTGCCAGCAGACCCACAGGGAGTGGTGGAAACACCATATATTTT; CDR3: CASRPTGSGGNTIYF
D: TRBD1; size: -; J: TRBJ2-5; V: TRBV4-1; DNA: TGCGCCAGCAGCCAAGGGATAGGGGGCGCGGGAGAGACCCAGTACTTC; CDR3: CASSQGIGGAGETQYF
D: -; size: once; J: TRBJ1-2; V: TRBV4-1; DNA: TGCGCCAGCAGCCAAGACCCCGGGGACAATTATGGCTACACCTTC; CDR3: CASSQDPGDNYGYTF
D: TRBD1; size: once; J: TRBJ1-2; V: TRBV30; DNA: TGTGCCTGGACTGGGACAGGAACTAACTATGGCTACACCTTC; CDR3: CAWTGTGTNYGYTF
D: TRBD1; size: few; J: TRBJ2-5; V: TRBV7-2; DNA: TGTGCCAGCACCCTGGACAGGGCGGGAGAGACCCAGTACTTC; CDR3: CASTLDRAGETQYF
D: -; size: -; J: TRBJ2-2; V: TRBV5-1; DNA: TGCGCCAGCAGCTTGTCAGCCGGGAGTGGGGCCGGGGAGCTGTTTTTT; CDR3: CASSLSAGSGAGELFF
D: -; size: -; J: TRBJ2-2; V: TRBV3-1/TRBV3-2; DNA: TGTGCCAGCAGCCGAAACTCTTTGAACGCCGGGGAGCTGTTTTTT; CDR3: CASSRNSLNAGELFF
D: -; size: once; J: TRBJ1-2; V: TRBV3-1/TRBV3-2; DNA: TGTGCCAGCAGCCATTTGGGGGCTGGCTATGGCTACACCTTC; CDR3: CASSHLGAGYGYTF
D: -; size: -; J: TRBJ1-2; V: TRBV21-1; DNA: TGTGCCAGCAGCATTCTTTTCTATGGCTACACCTTC; CDR3: CASSILFYGYTF
D: TRBD1; size: -; J: TRBJ1-5; V: TRBV7-8; DNA: TGTGCCAGCAGCTTGGGGGGACAGGGTGATCAGCCCCAGCATTTT; CDR3: CASSLGGQGDQPQHF